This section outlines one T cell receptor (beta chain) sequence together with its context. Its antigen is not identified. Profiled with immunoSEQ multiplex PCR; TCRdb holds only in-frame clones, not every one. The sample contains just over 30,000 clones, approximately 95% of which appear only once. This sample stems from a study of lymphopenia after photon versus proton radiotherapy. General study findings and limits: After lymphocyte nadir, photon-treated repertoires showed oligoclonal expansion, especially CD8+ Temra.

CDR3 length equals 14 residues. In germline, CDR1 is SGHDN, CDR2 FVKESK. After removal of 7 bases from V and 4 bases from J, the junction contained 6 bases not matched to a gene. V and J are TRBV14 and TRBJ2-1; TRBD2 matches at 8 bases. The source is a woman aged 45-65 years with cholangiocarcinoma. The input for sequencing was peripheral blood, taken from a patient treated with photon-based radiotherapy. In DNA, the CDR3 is TGTGCCAGCAACGTAGCGGGGCTATACAATGAGCAGTTCTTC. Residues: CASNVAGLYNEQFF.